The sequence of this T cell receptor (beta chain) was determined in a study of PD-1 blockade in classical Hodgkin lymphoma. Regarding time point: cycle 4 day 1 (C4D1), after less than 7 weeks of nivolumab. Each patient's relapse followed autologous stem cell transplantation, and brentuximab vedotin exposure varied. Produced via immunoSEQ multiplex PCR; TCRdb's table is partial and in-frame only. The sample lists just over 20,000 clones, about three quarters seen once, with over 15% in the top ten. Germline assignment: CDR1 MNHNS and CDR2 SASEGT. V dropped 0 bases and J dropped 6 bases, with 15 bases sitting between them. CDR3 length equals 16 residues. As for this clone: Its target is not known.

Whole-study findings and limits: Patients with an early start, nivolumab under 1 year after ASCT, were excluded. CD4+ TCR diversity climbed significantly by C4D1, unlike CD8+ TCR diversity. Repertoire differences lack defined causes, possibly disease activity or prior therapy.

Sequenced material: peripheral blood mononuclear cells (PBMCs), taken before the fourth cycle of nivolumab. The source of this sequence is a human donor with classical Hodgkin lymphoma. This chain links TRBV6-1 with TRBJ1-5; no clear D gene. CDR3: CASSEAHGVSGQPQHF. The CDR3 DNA follows: TGTGCCAGCAGTGAAGCTCACGGTGTGTCGGGTCAGCCCCAGCATTTT.